The 19 T cell receptor beta chains listed next were all sequenced from one sample in a study of blood T cells in healthy people across ages. It was with a sample-barcoded 5' primer and a J-beta primer mix that a second PCR of roughly 7 to 12 cycles was run. TCRdb re-called the 5' RACE reads with MiXCR, one entry per CDR3 protein. The sample lists nearly 800,000 distinct CDR3 sequences; around 50% were seen once. What was sequenced was blood. Receptors originate from a man aged 35 to 55 in good health.

This clonotype was observed a handful of times. The chain has TRBV3-1 and TRBJ2-2, with TRBD1 matching over 8 bases. Germline V gene lookup returns CDR1 LGHDT and CDR2 YNNKEL (reference sequence). Trimming removed 4 bases from V and 7 bases from J; junction bases left unmatched: 8. This CDR3 has 15 residues. The CDR3 spells CASSPDREVNGELFF. The CDR3 DNA is TGTGCCAGCAGCCCGGACAGGGAGGTGAACGGGGAGCTGTTTTTT. Full variable domain (rest looked up from reference TRBV3-1 and TRBJ2-2): DTAVSQTPKYLVTQMGNDKSIKCEQNLGHDTMYWYKQDSKKFLKIMFSYNNKELIINETVPNRFSPKSPDKAHLNLHINSLELGDSAVYFCASSPDREVNGELFFGEGSRLTVL.

This clonotype is a singleton in its sample. V and J are TRBV29-1 and TRBJ2-7, with 9 positions matching TRBD1. The CDR3 contains 13 residues. CDR1 and CDR2 (germline): SQVTM, ANQGSEA. V shed 7 bases, J shed 3 bases, and the junction held 7 bases outside the gene matches. The CDR3: CSALGQGFYEQYF. The CDR3 DNA follows: TGCAGCGCTCTCGGACAGGGGTTCTACGAGCAGTACTTC.

J is TRBJ2-1 and V is TRBV7-2; 8 positions agree with TRBD2. Per germline, CDR1 SGHTA and CDR2 FQGNSA. J was trimmed by 4 bases and V by 3 bases; bases with no gene match: 11. CDR3 size: 17 residues. CDR3 sequence reads: CASSLGLAGLLYNEQFF. DNA for the CDR3: TGTGCCAGCAGCTTGGGGTTAGCGGGATTATTATACAATGAGCAGTTCTTC. The full variable domain, with the rest looked up from reference TRBV7-2 and TRBJ2-1, is GAGVSQSPSNKVTEKGKDVELRCDPISGHTALYWYRQSLGQGLEFLIYFQGNSAPDKSGLPSDRFSAERTGGSVSTLTIQRTQQEDSAVYLCASSLGLAGLLYNEQFFGPGTRLTVL.

V is TRBV4-2 and J is TRBJ1-1; D is ambiguous. Germline lookup yields CDR1 LGHNA and CDR2 YNFKEQ. This CDR3 has 12 residues. The V gene lost 8 bases and the J gene lost 3 bases, with 10 bases spanning the gap. CDR3 region: CASGSRDTEAFF. The CDR3 DNA is TGTGCCAGCGGCTCACGGGACACTGAAGCTTTCTTT.

On this clonotype: At one of its ends the junction is not consistent with the germline gene, which may arise from a read error. The chain is built from TRBV27 and TRBJ2-3, with 8 nucleotides matching TRBD2. CDR1 MNHEY and CDR2 SMNVEV come from the germline V gene (reference sequence). This CDR3 has 18 amino acids. The CDR3 nucleotides read TGTGCCGGCAGTATGAATCCCCCACCAGCGGGGGCCGCGGATACGCAGTATTTT. This translates into CAGSMNPPPAGAADTQYF.

This chain connects TRBV10-3 to TRBJ2-3; D is ambiguous. V lost 4 bases and J 0 bases, leaving 8 bases between the germline ends. CDR3 size: 14 residues. The germline CDR1 and CDR2 sequences are ENHRY and SYGVKD. The CDR3 spells CAISGGRSTDTQYF. The CDR3 nucleotides are TGTGCCATCAGTGGGGGTCGGAGCACAGATACGCAGTATTTT.

The chain is built from TRBV5-6 and TRBJ1-6, with 7 bases that match TRBD1. Looked up from germline, CDR1 is SGHDT and CDR2 is YYEEEE. V was pared by 3 bases and J by 11 bases, with 11 bases of the junction left unmatched. The CDR3 is made up of 15 amino acids. The DNA for the CDR3 is TGTGCCAGCAGCTCCCTGACAGGGAAGGATGCACCCCTCCACTTT. Protein sequence: CASSSLTGKDAPLHF.

This clonotype showed up just once. The chain couples TRBV6-2 or TRBV6-3 to TRBJ2-1; D may be TRBD2 (6 bases). With 6 bases removed from V and 12 bases from J, the gap between germline ends came to 15 bases. Germline V lookup: CDR1 MNHEY, CDR2 SVGEGT. The CDR3 is 12 residues long. CDR3 coding DNA: TGTGCCAGCAGCTTTACTAGGGGAGGGCAGTTCTTC. It is translated as CASSFTRGGQFF.

This clonotype was found a few times. The CDR3 bases are TGTGCCACCAGTACTCGTCGGGACAATATCAATGAGCAGTTCTTC. This sequence encodes CATSTRRDNINEQFF. V and J are TRBV24-1 and TRBJ2-1, with a tentative D call TRBD1 (6 bases). This CDR3 spans 15 amino acids. Germline V gene data show CDR1 as KGHDR and CDR2 as SFDVKD. V lost 6 bases to trimming and J lost 6 bases, with 17 bases between them.

J is TRBJ2-7 and V is TRBV29-1, with 14 positions matching TRBD2. Unmatched junction bases numbered 13, after V lost 5 bases and J lost 7 bases. Germline V gene data show CDR1 as SQVTM and CDR2 as ANQGSEA. This CDR3 contains 16 residues. CDR3 DNA: TGCAGCGTTTACGGGACTAGCGGGGGCCGACGGAATGAGCAGTACTTC. Translated, it gives CSVYGTSGGRRNEQYF.

This clonotype was seen more than once but under ten times. This chain links TRBV29-1 with TRBJ2-7; 7 bases agree with TRBD1. This CDR3 is 13 amino acids long. The V and J ends lost 4 bases and 7 bases, in that order; junction bases with no gene match: 10. Germline V gene sequence: CDR1 SQVTM, CDR2 ANQGSEA. The DNA of the CDR3 is TGCAGCGTTGTCCCCGGGACAGTCAATGAGCAGTACTTC. This codes for CSVVPGTVNEQYF.

The chain recombines TRBV12-3 or TRBV12-4 with TRBJ1-2; D is unresolved. The CDR3 length is 11 residues. V shed 6 bases and J shed 5 bases, with 7 bases lying between them. CDR3 sequence reads: CASSTLYGYTF. CDR3 coding DNA: TGTGCCAGCAGCACCCTTTATGGCTACACCTTC.

J is TRBJ2-6 and V is TRBV23-1; D is undetermined. TRBV23-1 is labeled an ORF, and its function is uncertain. The CDR3 covers 15 residues. V dropped 11 bases and J dropped 0 bases, with 14 bases sitting between them. The CDR3 spells CASWVGISGANVLTF. CDR3 sequence (DNA): TGCGCCTCCTGGGTCGGTATCTCTGGGGCCAACGTCCTGACTTTC.

The chain combines TRBV25-1 with TRBJ2-5, with D possibly TRBD1 on 6 matching bases. The CDR3 loop spans 13 amino acids. Trimming took 5 bases from V and 4 from J, leaving 11 bases between them. From germline, CDR1 is MGHDK and CDR2 SYGVNS. CDR3 residues: CASSMAGAETQYF. The CDR3 DNA reads TGTGCCAGCAGTATGGCAGGGGCAGAGACCCAGTACTTC.

This clonotype was seen a few times. J is TRBJ1-1 and V is TRBV29-1; D is ambiguous. The CDR3 is made up of 13 amino acids. Trimming shortened V by 5 bases and J by 1 base, and 11 bases separated the two germline ends. Germline values: CDR1 SQVTM, CDR2 ANQGSEA. The CDR3 region is CSVRYFSNTEAFF. DNA of the CDR3: TGCAGCGTTCGGTACTTCTCGAACACTGAAGCTTTCTTT.

CDR3 DNA sequence: TGTGCCAGGACCCCCGACAGGGCCCACGAGCAGTACTTC. Its translation is CARTPDRAHEQYF. The rearrangement links TRBV6-4 to TRBJ2-7, with TRBD1 identical over 7 bases. CDR3 size: 13 residues. V was clipped by 9 bases and J by 5 bases; unmatched bases: 10. Germline-derived CDR1 and CDR2 are MRHNA and SNTAGT.

J is TRBJ1-6 and V is TRBV7-8; 11 bases map to TRBD1. Looked up from germline, CDR1 is SGHVS and CDR2 is FQNEAQ. The trim removed 5 bases at V and 8 bases at J, leaving 2 bases unmatched. This CDR3 contains 14 residues. CDR3 nucleotide sequence: TGTGCCAGCAGCATGGGACAGGGGGATTCACCCCTCCACTTT. This codes for CASSMGQGDSPLHF.

Of note for this clonotype: The junction departs from germline at one end; a sequencing error may be responsible. The V gene is TRBV20-1, the J gene TRBJ1-2; TRBD1 matches 8 bases. Germline lookup yields CDR1 DFQATT and CDR2 SNEGSKA (reference sequence). The CDR3 runs 13 residues. The CDR3 coding sequence is TGCAGTACTAGCGGACAGGGAAAGTCTGGCTACACCTTC. It translates to CSTSGQGKSGYTF.

V usage is TRBV4-2 and J usage is TRBJ1-2; D gene unclear. Germline V lookup: CDR1 LGHNA, CDR2 YNFKEQ. This CDR3 has 14 amino acids. Trimming left V 0 bases short and J 7 bases short, with 12 bases between. CDR3 residues: CASSQDQVSGGYTF. CDR3 sequence (DNA): TGTGCCAGCAGCCAAGATCAAGTTAGCGGTGGCTACACCTTC.